This TCR beta chain was sequenced during a study of CD8 T cells in ankylosing spondylitis. Findings and limits, study-wide: Enrichment of disease-linked clones was reportedly significant in matched ankylosing spondylitis synovial fluid.

This CDR3 is 11 amino acids long. CDR1 KGHDR and CDR2 SFDVKD come from the germline V gene. V was pared by 6 bases and J by 6 bases, with 6 bases between. TCRdb reanalysed the 5' RACE reads using MiXCR and keeps one entry per CDR3 protein. Here the sample spans a few hundred thousand distinct CDR3 sequences, 11% being singletons. This clonotype was counted ten times or more. Its antigen remains unidentified. This TCR came from a female donor with ankylosing spondylitis or in good health (not recorded which). Sequenced: blood, either unsorted or a sorted T cell fraction (not recorded which). This chain joins TRBV24-1 and TRBJ2-3; no firm D call. The DNA of the CDR3 is TGTGCCACCAGTCTTTTGGATACGCAGTATTTT. Protein: CATSLLDTQYF.